This is a list of T cell receptor beta chains from one sample in a study of Ad26.COV2.S vaccination and SARS-CoV-2 variants. Here immunoSEQ multiplex PCR was the method, and the copy in TCRdb shows in-frame clones only, minus some. This sample has about 400,000 clones, with 83% found just once. This sample comprised peripheral blood, obtained in a trial of Ad26.COV2.S vaccine versus placebo. The source is a person aged 18-60 years who received the Ad26.COV2.S COVID-19 vaccine or a placebo. The CDR3 runs from the conserved cysteine through the conserved F or W. Fields, in order: D gene, clone size, J gene, V gene, CDR3 length, CDR3 protein, CDR3 DNA. D genes are given only for firm matches. Some rows mark clone size as missing; the rest say once, few, many or name a class of expanded clone.

.	.	TRBJ2-7	TRBV18	15	CASSTLGKSSYEQYF	TGTGCCAGCTCCACCCTCGGGAAGTCCTCCTACGAGCAGTACTTC
.	.	TRBJ2-7	TRBV14	14	CASSRGPPGGEQYF	TGTGCCAGCAGCCGCGGGCCCCCGGGTGGCGAGCAGTACTTC
.	.	TRBJ2-3	TRBV10-3	14	CAISESAVTDTQYF	TGTGCCATCAGTGAGTCGGCAGTCACAGATACGCAGTATTTT
TRBD2	.	TRBJ2-3	TRBV7-9	17	CASSFGLAGTSTDTQYF	TGTGCCAGCAGCTTCGGACTAGCGGGGACTAGCACAGATACGCAGTATTTT
.	.	TRBJ1-1	TRBV5-4	13	CASSRDKNTEAFF	TGTGCCAGCAGCCGGGACAAGAACACTGAAGCTTTCTTT
.	once	TRBJ1-1	TRBV2	14	CASSKITSVGEAFF	TGTGCCAGCAGTAAAATTACATCGGTCGGTGAAGCTTTCTTT
.	.	TRBJ2-7	TRBV27	15	CASSSPGLYSYEQYF	TGTGCCAGCAGTTCCCCAGGCTTGTATTCCTACGAGCAGTACTTC
.	few	TRBJ2-3	TRBV7-2	12	CASSFRTDTQYF	TGTGCCAGCAGCTTCAGGACAGATACGCAGTATTTT
.	.	TRBJ1-5	TRBV18	17	CASSPRRRGMGNQPQHF	TGTGCCAGCTCACCCCGCAGAAGGGGAATGGGCAATCAGCCCCAGCATTTT
TRBD2	.	TRBJ2-7	TRBV11-3	11	CASSTGGEQYF	TGTGCCAGCAGTACGGGGGGCGAGCAGTACTTC
.	.	TRBJ1-2	TRBV12-3/TRBV12-4	12	CASSYRPDGYTF	TGTGCCAGCAGTTACCGTCCTGATGGCTACACCTTC
.	.	TRBJ2-1	TRBV6-5	16	CASSWTDFSSYNEQFF	TGTGCCAGCAGTTGGACAGATTTTAGCTCCTACAATGAGCAGTTCTTC
.	.	TRBJ1-1	TRBV6-5	16	CASSYSIRRRPVEAFF	TGTGCCAGCAGTTACTCGATACGCCGGCGGCCGGTGGAAGCTTTCTTT
.	once	TRBJ2-4	TRBV9	18	CASSVQGGRGGTKNIQYF	TGTGCCAGCAGCGTTCAAGGTGGGCGAGGGGGAACCAAAAACATTCAGTACTTC
TRBD1	.	TRBJ1-5	TRBV19	13	CASSDRVNQPQHF	TGTGCCAGTAGCGACAGGGTCAATCAGCCCCAGCATTTT
.	.	TRBJ1-1	TRBV7-9	15	CASSLNRALNTEAFF	TGTGCCAGCAGCTTAAACAGGGCACTGAACACTGAAGCTTTCTTT
.	once	TRBJ1-2	TRBV2	14	CASNGGGSFYGYTF	TGTGCCAGCAATGGGGGGGGCTCCTTCTATGGCTACACCTTC
TRBD2	.	TRBJ2-1	TRBV6-6	16	CASSTIAGGPANEQFF	TGTGCCAGCAGTACTATAGCGGGAGGGCCCGCCAATGAGCAGTTCTTC
.	.	TRBJ2-7	TRBV19	14	CASTIGTGPYEQYF	TGTGCCAGTACCATAGGTACAGGGCCCTACGAGCAGTACTTC
TRBD1	.	TRBJ1-1	TRBV18	14	CASSPTDRGAEAFF	TGTGCCAGCTCACCTACCGACAGGGGCGCTGAAGCTTTCTTT
.	.	TRBJ2-5	TRBV12-3/TRBV12-4	13	CASSDTARGTQYF	TGTGCCAGCAGCGATACTGCGAGGGGGACCCAGTACTTC
TRBD1	few	TRBJ1-6	TRBV6-5	16	CASSFKRTGTNSPLHF	TGTGCCAGCAGTTTCAAAAGGACAGGGACGAATTCACCCCTCCACTTT
.	.	TRBJ2-2	TRBV11-3	15	CASSGGGIGTGELFF	TGTGCCAGCAGTGGAGGGGGAATCGGAACCGGGGAGCTGTTTTTT
.	.	TRBJ2-3	TRBV6-5	16	CASSYDRSRSTDTQYF	TGTGCCAGCAGTTACGACAGGTCGCGGAGCACAGATACGCAGTATTTT
.	.	TRBJ1-2	TRBV2	14	CASSVQGIDYGYTF	TGTGCCAGCAGTGTCCAGGGAATAGACTATGGCTACACCTTC
.	.	TRBJ1-1	TRBV15	15	CATSRDLGGNTEAFF	TGTGCCACCAGCAGAGATCTTGGGGGGAACACTGAAGCTTTCTTT
.	once	TRBJ2-4	TRBV7-2	13	CASSFGGRNIQYF	TGTGCCAGCAGCTTCGGGGGAAGAAACATTCAGTACTTC
.	few	TRBJ1-2	TRBV9	13	CASSVWQGRGYTF	TGTGCCAGCAGCGTATGGCAGGGGAGAGGCTACACCTTC
.	.	TRBJ1-4	TRBV27	16	CASREGLGRDNEKLFF	TGTGCCAGCAGAGAGGGGCTAGGAAGGGATAATGAAAAACTGTTTTTT
TRBD2	.	TRBJ2-1	TRBV7-9	13	CASSLLGRDEQFF	TGTGCCAGCAGCTTATTGGGGAGGGATGAGCAGTTCTTC
TRBD2	.	TRBJ2-1	TRBV7-9	14	CASSEGLAMNEQFF	TGTGCCAGCAGCGAGGGACTAGCGATGAATGAGCAGTTCTTC
.	.	TRBJ1-2	TRBV30	12	CASGQPPRGYTF	TGTGCCTCAGGGCAGCCTCCGAGAGGCTACACCTTC
TRBD1	.	TRBJ2-7	TRBV27	13	CASSPGQVHEQYF	TGTGCCAGCAGTCCCGGACAGGTTCACGAGCAGTACTTC
TRBD1	few	TRBJ2-7	TRBV5-4	14	CASSLQGVAGEQYF	TGTGCCAGCAGCCTACAGGGGGTGGCGGGCGAGCAGTACTTC
.	.	TRBJ1-1	TRBV19	15	CASTFDLETGGEAFF	TGTGCCAGTACCTTCGATCTTGAGACGGGGGGCGAAGCTTTCTTT
.	.	TRBJ1-5	TRBV19	17	CASSKTPHRVPREPQHF	TGTGCCAGTAGTAAAACGCCCCATCGGGTGCCCCGTGAGCCCCAGCATTTT
.	.	TRBJ1-1	TRBV14	14	CASSQASLNTEAFF	TGTGCCAGCAGCCAAGCCAGCTTGAACACTGAAGCTTTCTTT
TRBD1	.	TRBJ1-2	TRBV19	14	CASNRQGRSYGYTF	TGTGCCAGTAACCGACAGGGTAGAAGCTATGGCTACACCTTC
.	.	TRBJ1-3	TRBV27	14	CASSRSLLGNTIYF	TGTGCCAGCAGCCGATCCCTGCTTGGAAACACCATATATTTT
.	.	TRBJ2-7	TRBV5-1	14	CASSSDYPDYEQYF	TGCGCCAGCAGCTCGGACTATCCCGACTACGAGCAGTACTTC
TRBD2	once	TRBJ2-1	TRBV9	15	CASSAERGSYNEQFF	TGTGCCAGCAGCGCCGAGCGGGGGTCCTACAATGAGCAGTTCTTC
.	.	TRBJ1-2	TRBV18	13	CASSPLGGNGYTF	TGTGCCAGCTCACCACTTGGGGGAAATGGCTACACCTTC
.	.	TRBJ1-4	TRBV28	14	CASSLSLVGEKLFF	TGTGCCAGCAGTTTAAGCTTGGTGGGTGAAAAACTGTTTTTT
.	.	TRBJ1-2	TRBV6-4	13	CASSGGVGYGYTF	TGTGCCAGCAGTGGGGGGGTCGGTTATGGCTACACCTTC
.	.	TRBJ1-2	TRBV5-1	15	CASRVSVPGYYGYTF	TGCGCCAGCAGGGTATCAGTTCCAGGGTACTATGGCTACACCTTC